This T cell receptor (beta chain) was retrieved from a study of control samples from healthy donors and cancer patients. This CDR3 contains 14 residues. V dropped 4 bases and J dropped 8; count of bases not matched to a gene: 8. From germline, CDR1 is SQVTM and CDR2 ANQGSEA. This clone occurred once. Sequencing was performed with immunoSEQ multiplex PCR; in TCRdb, only in-frame clones are kept and a portion is missing. The sample lists some 120,000 clones, nearly 95% occurring once. This receptor was identified in a man in his thirties or forties in good health. What was sequenced was blood. The chain employs TRBV29-1 and TRBJ2-4, with 10 bases that match TRBD2. In DNA, the CDR3 is TGCAGCGTTGGTAATAGCGGGGGGCTGGACATTCAGTACTTC. It translates to CSVGNSGGLDIQYF.